These 24 T cell receptor beta chains were sequenced from one sample in a study of shared clonotypes between healthy human individuals. CD45RO-negative, CCR7-selected cells formed the naive CD8 fraction, which excluded terminally differentiated effector memory CD45RA+ cells. Produced via immunoSEQ multiplex PCR; TCRdb's table is partial and in-frame only. The sample includes about 2.1 million clones, roughly 91% of them seen just once. Sequences were obtained from naive CD8+ T cells from PBMCs. The receptors were gathered from a young man in good health. Some clones in this sample may be carry-over from other donors' samples.

To note about this clone: Other DNA variants within this sample encode the same CDR3. The chain uses TRBV9 and TRBJ2-3; no clear D gene. The CDR3 extends over 14 amino acids. CDR1 and CDR2 (germline): SGDLS, YYNGEE. Trimming shortened V by 1 base and J by 0 bases, and 6 bases separated the two germline ends. CDR3 DNA: TGTGCCAGCAGCGTATACGGGAGCACAGATACGCAGTATTTT. Protein product: CASSVYGSTDTQYF. Full variable domain (rest looked up from reference TRBV9 and TRBJ2-3): DSGVTQTPKHLITATGQRVTLRCSPRSGDLSVYWYQQSLDQGLQFLIQYYNGEERAKGNILERFSAQQFPDLHSELNLSSLELGDSALYFCASSVYGSTDTQYFGPGTRLTVL.

J is TRBJ2-3 and V is TRBV2; 7 positions match TRBD2. Unmatched junction bases numbered 15, after V lost 6 bases and J lost 3 bases. In germline, CDR1 is SNHLY, CDR2 FYNNEI. The CDR3 loop spans 17 amino acids. The CDR3 spells CASSNLLGEGMTDTQYF. DNA for the CDR3: TGTGCCAGCAGCAACCTCTTGGGGGAGGGTATGACAGATACGCAGTATTTT.

This clone was counted once. CDR3 nucleotides: TGTGCCAGCAGCTTAAATCTAGCTCACGAGCAGTACTTC. Translating it yields CASSLNLAHEQYF. J is TRBJ2-7 and V is TRBV7-9; the D gene is possibly TRBD2 (5 bases). The CDR3 sequence is 13 residues long. Germline V gene data show CDR1 as SEHNR and CDR2 as FQNEAQ (reference sequence). V was shortened by 2 bases and J by 5 bases, with 10 bases between the two germline ends.

About this clone: The junction differs from germline at one of its ends, possibly a read error. The genes are TRBV4-2 and TRBJ1-1, with TRBD1 as a possible D gene (5 bases). The CDR3 is made up of 14 amino acids. Looked up from germline, CDR1 is LGHNA and CDR2 is YNFKEQ. The CDR3 nucleotides read TGTGCCAACAGCCAGGTGGGGCCCGTGGCTGAAGCTTTCTTT. It is translated as CANSQVGPVAEAFF.

This clone was observed once. Other DNA sequences in the same sample also yield this CDR3. The chain carries TRBV19 and TRBJ2-7, with a tentative D call TRBD1 (6 bases). CDR3 length equals 13 residues. Trimming pared 6 bases from V and 2 bases from J, leaving 11 bases between. The V gene's germline CDR1 is LNHDA and CDR2 SQIVND (reference sequence). The CDR3 protein is CASSAQGAYEQYF. CDR3 DNA sequence: TGTGCCAGTAGCGCACAGGGTGCCTACGAGCAGTACTTC.

The CDR3 region has the DNA TGTGCCATCATGGGACTCAGGGGGCGAGCTTCGGACTATGGCTACACCTTC. It is translated as CAIMGLRGRASDYGYTF. The J gene is TRBJ1-2, the V gene TRBV10-3, with 8 bases fitting TRBD1. Unmatched junction bases numbered 16, after V lost 7 bases and J lost 3 bases. The V gene's germline CDR1 is ENHRY and CDR2 SYGVKD. CDR3 length: 17 amino acids.

This chain connects TRBV6-6 to TRBJ2-7; the match to TRBD1 covers 8 bases. The V and J ends lost 6 bases and 2 bases, in that order; junction bases with no gene match: 6. The CDR3 runs 14 residues. The germline CDR1 and CDR2 sequences are MNHNY and SVGAGI (reference sequence). As DNA, the CDR3 is TGTGCCAGCAGCTGGACAGGGAAACCCTACGAGCAGTACTTC. It yields the protein CASSWTGKPYEQYF.

The V and J genes are TRBV28 and TRBJ2-3, with TRBD2 identical over 9 bases. Germline V gives CDR1 MDHEN, CDR2 SYDVKM. The CDR3 sequence is 15 residues long. V gave up 2 bases and J gave up 6 bases; unmatched junction bases: 6. The CDR3 region is CASSLPREGWDTQYF. CDR3 DNA sequence: TGTGCCAGCAGTTTACCGCGGGAGGGTTGGGATACGCAGTATTTT.

The chain carries TRBV6-5 and TRBJ1-1; TRBD1 might be the D (5 bases). V shed 5 bases and J shed 11 bases, with 15 bases lying between them. CDR3 length equals 12 residues. Germline-derived CDR1 and CDR2 are MNHEY and SVGAGI. CDR3: CASSGLQGRAFF. Here the CDR3 DNA reads TGTGCCAGCAGTGGACTGCAGGGACGGGCTTTCTTT.

V usage is TRBV9 and J usage is TRBJ2-1; TRBD2 matches at 11 bases. The J segment lost 6 bases and the V segment lost 3 bases, leaving 8 bases of the junction unmatched. The CDR3 spans 16 residues. Per germline, CDR1 SGDLS and CDR2 YYNGEE. The CDR3 loop is CASSDTSGRGGNEQFF. In DNA form, the CDR3 reads TGTGCCAGCAGCGATACTAGCGGGAGAGGAGGCAATGAGCAGTTCTTC. The variable domain in full, completed from reference TRBV9 and TRBJ2-1, reads DSGVTQTPKHLITATGQRVTLRCSPRSGDLSVYWYQQSLDQGLQFLIQYYNGEERAKGNILERFSAQQFPDLHSELNLSSLELGDSALYFCASSDTSGRGGNEQFFGPGTRLTVL.

The chain links TRBV4-3 to TRBJ2-7; D is perhaps TRBD2 (5 bases). CDR3 size: 15 residues. Germline V gives CDR1 LGHNA, CDR2 YSLEER. The V end was cut by 1 base, the J end by 6 bases, with 16 bases between. CDR3 amino acids: CASSQVEQSGVEQYF. CDR3 DNA sequence: TGCGCCAGCAGCCAAGTTGAGCAGTCCGGGGTCGAGCAGTACTTC.

The CDR3 sequence: CASSQDTLSYNEQFF. CDR3 DNA: TGTGCCAGCAGCCAAGACACCCTCTCCTACAATGAGCAGTTCTTC. The chain carries TRBV4-2 and TRBJ2-1, with D hard to call. This CDR3 region has 15 residues. V lost 0 bases, J lost 0 bases, and 6 bases lay in between. CDR1 is LGHNA, CDR2 YNFKEQ, per germline.

V and J are TRBV5-4 and TRBJ2-7; a possible D gene is TRBD2 (6 bases). V was shortened by 4 bases and J by 1 base, with 21 bases between the two germline ends. This CDR3 contains 17 residues. Germline V gene data show CDR1 as SGHNT and CDR2 as YYREEE (reference sequence). CDR3 sequence (DNA): TGTGCCAGCAGCGCCCTAGGTGGGACTGGTAGATCCTACGAGCAGTACTTC. Its translation is CASSALGGTGRSYEQYF.

The chain is built from TRBV2 and TRBJ2-4, with D perhaps matching TRBD2 (7 bases). CDR3 length equals 17 residues. The V end lost 2 bases, the J end lost 2 bases, and 16 bases lay between the germline ends. Germline CDR1 reads SNHLY; CDR2 reads FYNNEI. Here the CDR3 reads CASSERGGGSSKNIQYF. CDR3 in DNA: TGTGCCAGCAGTGAAAGGGGGGGCGGGTCTTCCAAAAACATTCAGTACTTC.

J is TRBJ2-7 and V is TRBV5-3; D gene ambiguous. TRBV5-3 is an ORF, and what it does is uncertain. The CDR3 totals 12 residues. Trimming shortened V by 0 bases and J by 5 bases, and 6 bases separated the two germline ends. CDR3 residues: CARSLALDEQYF. DNA of the CDR3: TGTGCCAGAAGCTTGGCTTTGGACGAGCAGTACTTC.

The V and J genes are TRBV5-6 and TRBJ2-7; D uncertain. This CDR3 has 14 amino acids. Trimming removed 0 bases from V and 2 bases from J, with 9 bases in between. In germline, CDR1 is SGHDT, CDR2 YYEEEE. CDR3 DNA: TGTGCCAGCAGCTTGGTCAGTAACGCCTACGAGCAGTACTTC. Its protein product is CASSLVSNAYEQYF.

This clone has only one observation. The chain uses TRBV2 and TRBJ2-7, with TRBD2 matching over 7 bases. Germline V gene data show CDR1 as SNHLY and CDR2 as FYNNEI. This CDR3 region has 14 residues. Trimming took 3 bases from V and 2 from J; bases not matched to a gene: 4. The CDR3 DNA reads as TGTGCCAGCAGTGATGGGGGGAGGGCCTACGAGCAGTACTTC. Translation gives CASSDGGRAYEQYF.

The chain carries TRBV9 and TRBJ1-2; D is perhaps TRBD1 (6 bases). V lost 4 bases, J lost 3 bases, and 10 bases lay in between. The CDR3 contains 13 residues. Germline CDR1 and CDR2: SGDLS and YYNGEE. The CDR3 protein is CASSLRQDYGYTF. CDR3 bases: TGTGCCAGCAGCCTCCGACAGGACTATGGCTACACCTTC.

The V call is TRBV7-3, the J call TRBJ2-2; possibly TRBD1 for D (6 bases). CDR3 length: 15 amino acids. Looked up from germline, CDR1 is SGHTA and CDR2 is FQGTGA. Trimming pared 4 bases from V and 5 bases from J, leaving 14 bases between. The CDR3 spells CASSSRDNRTGELFF. Written as DNA, the CDR3 is TGTGCCAGCAGCTCCCGGGACAATCGGACCGGGGAGCTGTTTTTT.

The gene calls are TRBV7-9 and TRBJ2-7, with D possibly being TRBD2 (6 bases). Germline V lookup: CDR1 SEHNR, CDR2 FQNEAQ (reference sequence). This CDR3 is built from 14 residues. Trimming removed 7 bases from V and 0 bases from J, with 13 bases in between. The CDR3 bases are TGTGCCAGCACCCTGCGGGGCCTCTCCTACGAGCAGTACTTC. It codes for CASTLRGLSYEQYF.

This chain joins TRBV6-1 and TRBJ2-7; TRBD2 matches 9 bases. From germline, CDR1 is MNHNS and CDR2 SASEGT. The V and J ends lost 1 base and 4 bases, in that order; junction bases with no gene match: 8. CDR3 size: 16 residues. CDR3 residues: CASSEGFSGSGYEQYF. In DNA, the CDR3 is TGTGCCAGCAGTGAAGGTTTTAGCGGGAGTGGGTACGAGCAGTACTTC.

The chain is built from TRBV7-8 and TRBJ1-4; no firm D call. The ends were cut back, 1 base at V and 8 bases at J, with 11 bases in the middle. Germline CDR1 SGHVS, CDR2 FQNEAQ. The CDR3 has 14 amino acids. CDR3 nucleotide sequence: TGTGCCAGCAGCTTAGAATCAAACGGAGAAAAACTGTTTTTT. This sequence encodes CASSLESNGEKLFF.

The chain is built from TRBV27 and TRBJ2-7; D possibly corresponds to TRBD1 (6 bases). The length of the CDR3 is 14 residues. Per germline, CDR1 MNHEY and CDR2 SMNVEV (reference sequence). V lost 2 bases to trimming and J lost 5 bases, with 13 bases between them. CDR3 in DNA: TGTGCCAGCAGTTTACAGGGGTATTACCACGAGCAGTACTTC. Translating it yields CASSLQGYYHEQYF.

Only one count was recorded for this clone. The chain couples TRBV25-1 to TRBJ2-5, with D possibly matching TRBD2 (6 bases). The germline CDR1 and CDR2 sequences are MGHDK and SYGVNS. The CDR3 spans 17 residues. Trimming removed 2 bases at V and 5 bases at J, with 21 bases between. The CDR3 nucleotides read TGTGCCAGCAGTGAACCCACCGGGCAGCGGGCGGCTGAGACCCAGTACTTC. Translating gives CASSEPTGQRAAETQYF.